One and the same sample provided the 28 T cell receptor beta chains below, sequenced in a study of quantifying T cell responses using KT2 cells. Study background: Reverse transcription used primers in the TCR alpha and beta constant regions.

Each cDNA got a UMI-containing oligo ligated at its 3' end. An equimolar mix of RC1.1 and RC1.2 primed the beta chain across TRBC1 and TRBC2. One entry per CDR3 protein, called by TCRdb with MiXCR from the UMI-ligation and nested PCR reads. Among 52,000 or so distinct CDR3 sequences, 9% to 15% were seen once, and the ten largest hold about 9.7%. The sequencing input was PBMCs spiked with cells of the T cell clone KT2. The receptors originated from a human donor.

This clonotype appeared many times. This chain joins TRBV20-1 and TRBJ2-1; TRBD2 matches 12 bases. The CDR3 totals 15 residues. Per the germline V gene, CDR1 is DFQATT and CDR2 is SNEGSKA (reference sequence). V trimming: 2 bases; J trimming: 4 bases; junction bases outside the gene matches: 3. CDR3 coding DNA: TGCAGTGCTAGAAGCGGACTAGCGGGATACAATGAGCAGTTCTTC. This sequence encodes CSARSGLAGYNEQFF.

This clonotype was picked up a small number of times. This rearrangement joins TRBV7-3 to TRBJ2-1, with D perhaps given as TRBD1 or TRBD2 (6 bases each). Germline values: CDR1 SGHTA, CDR2 FQGTGA. The CDR3 sequence is 13 residues long. Trimming left V 2 bases short and J 9 bases short, with 11 bases between. The CDR3 region has the DNA TGTGCCAGCAGCTTAGTCGGGGGCGGTGAGCAGTTCTTC. It codes for CASSLVGGGEQFF.

This clonotype was detected ten times or more. This sequence joins TRBV4-3 and TRBJ2-3; 12 positions agree with TRBD2. V lost 5 bases, J lost 6 bases, and 12 bases stayed unmatched. Germline V gene sequence: CDR1 LGHNA, CDR2 YSLEER. The CDR3 spans 17 residues. The CDR3 is CASSVGLAGALSDTQYF. In DNA form, the CDR3 reads TGCGCCAGCAGCGTGGGACTAGCGGGCGCCTTGTCGGATACGCAGTATTTT.

The chain links TRBV2 to TRBJ2-7; TRBD2 matches 8 bases. This CDR3 has 14 amino acids. J was trimmed by 2 bases and V by 5 bases; bases with no gene match: 5. The germline CDR1 and CDR2 sequences are SNHLY and FYNNEI. CDR3 sequence: CASSQRGTTYEQYF. CDR3 sequence (DNA): TGTGCCAGCAGTCAGCGGGGGACCACCTACGAGCAGTACTTC.

In its sample, this clonotype was seen a few times. This sequence joins TRBV5-4 and TRBJ1-1; no firm D call. The ends were cut back, 1 base at V and 0 bases at J, with 7 bases in the middle. Germline values: CDR1 SGHNT, CDR2 YYREEE (reference sequence). The CDR3 totals 14 residues. In DNA form, the CDR3 reads TGTGCCAGCAGCTTGAGGCAGGTGAACACTGAAGCTTTCTTT. Protein sequence: CASSLRQVNTEAFF.

This clonotype was detected only a few times. The J gene is TRBJ1-2, the V gene TRBV6-1, with TRBD1 as a possible D gene (6 bases). The CDR3 runs to 15 residues. Germline loops: CDR1 MNHNS, CDR2 SASEGT. V was shortened by 5 bases and J by 4 bases, with 17 bases between the two germline ends. The CDR3 reads CASSRREQGSYGYTF. The CDR3 bases are TGTGCCAGCAGTCGGCGGGAGCAGGGGAGCTATGGCTACACCTTC.

The genes are TRBV6-6 and TRBJ1-1; D possibly corresponds to TRBD1 (5 bases). Trimming shortened V by 2 bases and J by 7 bases, and 11 bases separated the two germline ends. Germline CDR1 MNHNY, CDR2 SVGAGI (reference sequence). This CDR3 has 13 residues. The CDR3 DNA reads as TGTGCCAGCAGTTACAGGGGTTTGGATGAAGCTTTCTTT. This sequence encodes CASSYRGLDEAFF.

This clonotype has a handful of counts. In DNA form, the CDR3 reads TGCAGCGTTGGCCAGGGGGGCATGAACACTGAAGCTTTCTTT. It yields the protein CSVGQGGMNTEAFF. The gene calls are TRBV29-1 and TRBJ1-1; 7 positions agree with TRBD1. Germline CDR1 reads SQVTM; CDR2 reads ANQGSEA. V shed 4 bases, J shed 0 bases, and the junction held 5 bases outside the gene matches. There are 14 residues in the CDR3. The whole variable domain, filled in from reference TRBV29-1 and TRBJ1-1, reads SAVISQKPSRDICQRGTSLTIQCQVDSQVTMMFWYRQQPGQSLTLIATANQGSEATYESGFVIDKFPISRPNLTFSTLTVSNMSPEDSSIYLCSVGQGGMNTEAFFGQGTRLTVV.

This clonotype showed up many times. The rearrangement links TRBV5-1 to TRBJ2-1, with 9 bases that match TRBD1. The CDR3 covers 16 residues. The V segment lost 0 bases and the J segment 2 bases; nucleotides outside the gene matches: 3. Germline values: CDR1 SGHRS, CDR2 YFSETQ. The CDR3, as DNA: TGCGCCAGCAGCTTGGTTGGGACAGGGACCTACAATGAGCAGTTCTTC. Translation: CASSLVGTGTYNEQFF.

This clonotype was picked up a small number of times. The chain joins TRBV2 to TRBJ2-3; possible D gene TRBD2, 7 bases. The CDR3 has 15 amino acids. Per germline, CDR1 SNHLY and CDR2 FYNNEI. V lost 6 bases and J 2 bases, leaving 15 bases between the germline ends. This CDR3 reads CASSPRGASTDTQYF. Here the CDR3 DNA reads TGTGCCAGCAGCCCCCGGGGGGCCTCCACAGATACGCAGTATTTT.

The chain uses TRBV7-2 and TRBJ1-5; tentatively, D is TRBD1 (6 bases). Per germline, CDR1 SGHTA and CDR2 FQGNSA. The germline V and J ends were trimmed by 5 bases and 5 bases, with 19 bases remaining between them. CDR3 length: 16 amino acids. The DNA of the CDR3 is TGTGCCAGCAGCCCTTCAATAGACAGGCGTGATCAGCCCCAGCATTTT. This sequence encodes CASSPSIDRRDQPQHF.

A few counts support this clonotype. The rearrangement joins TRBV20-1 to TRBJ2-1; tentative D call: TRBD1 (5 bases). The CDR3 length is 15 residues. V was clipped by 6 bases and J by 6 bases, with 21 bases between them. Per the germline V gene, CDR1 is DFQATT and CDR2 is SNEGSKA (reference sequence). CDR3 bases: TGCAGTGCCATCTCTCCTCACAGGAGTCCCAATGAGCAGTTCTTC. Its translation: CSAISPHRSPNEQFF.

In regard to this clonotype: Just one base apart from a much larger clone, this may be a read error. Because it lacks the conserved phenylalanine or tryptophan at the end, this CDR3 is likely a read error. The chain is built from TRBV20-1 and TRBJ2-2; TRBD2 might be the D (6 bases). The CDR3 has 13 amino acids. CDR1 is DFQATT and CDR2 is SNEGSKA in the germline V gene (reference sequence). CDR3 coding DNA: TGCAGCTCCCGCCGGGGGAATCACGGGGAGCTGTTTTCT. Translating it yields CSSRRGNHGELFS.

The V gene is TRBV6-2 or TRBV6-3, the J gene TRBJ1-6; D is perhaps TRBD1 (6 bases). Germline loops: CDR1 MNHEY, CDR2 SVGEGT. Trimming shortened V by 5 bases and J by 8 bases, and 34 bases separated the two germline ends. This CDR3 region has 21 residues. The CDR3 is CASSPSTGTGFGVSHYSPLHF. DNA of the CDR3: TGTGCCAGCAGTCCCTCGACAGGAACAGGGTTCGGCGTGTCTCACTATTCACCCCTCCACTTT.

This clonotype showed up just a few times. This chain connects TRBV7-9 to TRBJ2-3, with 10 bases lining up with TRBD2. V trimming: 2 bases; J trimming: 2 bases; junction bases outside the gene matches: 13. Germline lookup yields CDR1 SEHNR and CDR2 FQNEAQ (reference sequence). The CDR3 consists of 19 residues. DNA for the CDR3: TGTGCCAGCAGCTTATTCTCTAGCGGGAGCTTCTCCAACACAGATACGCAGTATTTT. Translation gives CASSLFSSGSFSNTDTQYF.

V is TRBV11-3 and J is TRBJ1-4; D may be TRBD1 (5 bases). This CDR3 comprises 16 residues. V was shortened by 4 bases and J by 5 bases, with 17 bases between the two germline ends. Per the germline V gene, CDR1 is SGHNT and CDR2 is YENEEA. CDR3 sequence reads: CASSSLRDFDNEKLFF. The DNA of the CDR3 is TGTGCCAGCAGCTCACTCCGGGACTTCGACAATGAAAAACTGTTTTTT.

The rearrangement links TRBV5-1 to TRBJ1-1; maybe TRBD1 (6 bases). V lost 0 bases and J 2 bases, leaving 8 bases between the germline ends. The germline V gene has CDR1 SGHRS and CDR2 YFSETQ. The CDR3 sequence is 14 residues long. The CDR3 protein is CASSLVGTNTEAFF. The CDR3 DNA follows: TGCGCCAGCAGCTTGGTGGGGACAAACACTGAAGCTTTCTTT.

This clonotype was observed many times. The chain is built from TRBV24-1 and TRBJ2-5; 7 bases agree with TRBD1. This CDR3 region has 12 residues. Germline V gene lookup returns CDR1 KGHDR and CDR2 SFDVKD. Trimming cost V 4 bases and J 13 bases; bases outside gene matches: 8. DNA for the CDR3: TGTGCCACCAGTGACAGACAGGGTATAACGTACTTC. Encoded protein: CATSDRQGITYF.

This clonotype has ten or more counts. The chain combines TRBV2 with TRBJ2-3; possible D gene TRBD2, 5 bases. Trimming left V 4 bases short and J 6 bases short, with 14 bases between. Germline assignment: CDR1 SNHLY and CDR2 FYNNEI. The CDR3 runs to 14 residues. The CDR3 sequence: CASSGSGVGDTQYF. The CDR3 region has the DNA TGTGCCAGCAGTGGGTCCGGGGTTGGCGATACGCAGTATTTT.

The V gene is TRBV11-2, the J gene TRBJ2-1; TRBD2 is a possible D gene (7 bases). The V gene's germline CDR1 is SGHAT and CDR2 FQNNGV. With 1 base removed from V and 6 bases from J, the gap between germline ends came to 13 bases. CDR3 length: 15 amino acids. The CDR3 spells CASSLVGGASNEQFF. CDR3 nucleotides: TGTGCCAGCAGCTTAGTGGGGGGGGCGAGCAATGAGCAGTTCTTC.

This clonotype appeared a few times. The rearrangement uses TRBV9 and TRBJ2-2; 10 bases agree with TRBD1. V trimming: 0 bases; J trimming: 5 bases; junction bases outside the gene matches: 13. There are 19 residues in the CDR3. The germline CDR1 and CDR2 sequences are SGDLS and YYNGEE. The CDR3 nucleotides read TGTGCCAGCAGCGTAGGTGTTAGGGCGACAGGGGGCAAGACCGGGGAGCTGTTTTTT. The encoded protein is CASSVGVRATGGKTGELFF.

This sequence joins TRBV7-9 and TRBJ2-5; tentative D call: TRBD2 (6 bases). The CDR3 totals 14 residues. V was clipped by 3 bases and J by 3 bases, with 11 bases between them. Per germline, CDR1 SEHNR and CDR2 FQNEAQ (reference sequence). The CDR3 sequence: CASSFRLAEETQYF. The CDR3, as DNA: TGTGCCAGCAGCTTCCGCTTAGCGGAAGAGACCCAGTACTTC. Complete variable domain (other parts from reference TRBV7-9 and TRBJ2-5): DTGVSQNPRHKITKRGQNVTFRCDPISEHNRLYWYRQTLGQGPEFLTYFQNEAQLEKSRLLSDRFSAERPKGSFSTLEIQRTEQGDSAMYLCASSFRLAEETQYFGPGTRLLVL.

This clonotype was seen many times. The chain joins TRBV24-1 to TRBJ2-5; 7 nucleotides agree with TRBD1. This CDR3 has 16 residues. Germline V gives CDR1 KGHDR, CDR2 SFDVKD. Trimming took 3 bases from V and 5 from J; bases not matched to a gene: 11. The CDR3 nucleotides are TGTGCCACCAGTGATCCCTTTGAGGGGGCAAAGGAGACCCAGTACTTC. Protein: CATSDPFEGAKETQYF.

This clonotype was seen a handful of times. V usage is TRBV5-1 and J usage is TRBJ1-5; the match to TRBD1 covers 7 bases. With V trimmed by 4 bases and J by 4 bases, 8 bases remained unmatched. Germline V gene data show CDR1 as SGHRS and CDR2 as YFSETQ. This CDR3 is built from 15 residues. For the CDR3, the DNA is TGCGCCAGCAGCCCGGGACAGCACCCAAATCAGCCCCAGCATTTT. Its protein is CASSPGQHPNQPQHF.

This sequence joins TRBV29-1 and TRBJ2-1; D gene uncertain. The CDR3 runs 11 residues. Germline loops: CDR1 SQVTM, CDR2 ANQGSEA. Deletions cut 5 bases from V and 4 bases from J, with 6 bases between. CDR3 sequence (DNA): TGCAGCGTTCGCCGTTACAATGAGCAGTTCTTC. Protein: CSVRRYNEQFF.

V is TRBV18 and J is TRBJ1-2; 7 bases fit TRBD1. The ends lost 6 bases at V and 10 bases at J; junction bases unmatched: 14. The CDR3 totals 14 residues. The germline CDR1 and CDR2 sequences are KGHSH and LQKENI. CDR3 coding DNA: TGTGCCAGCTCCTCTGAGTGGACAGGTCGCGACTACACCTTC. Translation: CASSSEWTGRDYTF.

A few counts support this clonotype. The chain employs TRBV3-1 and TRBJ2-3; tentative D call: TRBD1 (5 bases). The germline V gene has CDR1 LGHDT and CDR2 YNNKEL (reference sequence). The CDR3 length is 15 residues. The V end lost 1 base, the J end lost 6 bases, and 14 bases lay between the germline ends. The CDR3 DNA follows: TGTGCCAGCAGCCAAGTAGCCCTTGGGGCGGATACGCAGTATTTT. It yields the protein CASSQVALGADTQYF.

This clonotype was detected ten times or more. J is TRBJ2-3 and V is TRBV12-3 or TRBV12-4; 11 nucleotides align to TRBD2. The CDR3 is 15 amino acids. Trimming cost V 3 bases and J 3 bases; bases outside gene matches: 2. The CDR3 DNA sequence: TGTGCCAGCAGTTTGACTAGCGGGGCAACAGATACGCAGTATTTT. Translating gives CASSLTSGATDTQYF.